One and the same sample provided the 8 T cell receptor beta chains below, sequenced in a study of blood T cell repertoires in COVID-19. Using immunoSEQ multiplex PCR, the repertoire was profiled, and TCRdb retains in-frame clones only, with some absent. The table shows over 200,000 clones, with 65% to 90% occurring only once. Sequenced: peripheral blood. The receptor set was obtained from a man aged 45-65 years with COVID-19, enrolled during active disease.

The chain carries TRBV18 and TRBJ2-7; 13 positions agree with TRBD2. The CDR3 covers 14 residues. CDR1 and CDR2 from the germline V gene are KGHSH and LQKENI. The junction had 0 bases not matched to a gene; V was cut back by 4 bases and J by 3 bases. The CDR3 sequence is CASSRTSGSYEQYF. The CDR3 DNA reads as TGTGCCAGCTCACGGACTAGCGGGAGCTACGAGCAGTACTTC.

This chain connects TRBV7-9 to TRBJ1-4; D unclear. Trimming took 1 base from V and 7 from J, leaving 13 bases between them. This CDR3 comprises 15 residues. Germline CDR1 is SEHNR and CDR2 is FQNEAQ (reference sequence). The CDR3 bases are TGTGCCAGCAGCTTAGGTGGAGGGTTAAGTGAAAAACTGTTTTTT. Protein sequence: CASSLGGGLSEKLFF. Using reference TRBV7-9 and TRBJ1-4 for the parts outside the CDR3, the full variable domain is DTGVSQNPRHKITKRGQNVTFRCDPISEHNRLYWYRQTLGQGPEFLTYFQNEAQLEKSRLLSDRFSAERPKGSFSTLEIQRTEQGDSAMYLCASSLGGGLSEKLFFGSGTQLSVL.

This rearrangement joins TRBV28 to TRBJ2-5, with 8 nucleotides matching TRBD1. CDR3 size: 14 residues. Germline lookup yields CDR1 MDHEN and CDR2 SYDVKM. V trimming: 3 bases; J trimming: 4 bases; junction bases outside the gene matches: 4. CDR3 protein: CASSFSGQGETQYF. The CDR3 DNA reads as TGTGCCAGCAGTTTTTCCGGACAGGGAGAGACCCAGTACTTC.

This clone was recorded only once. This sequence joins TRBV7-9 and TRBJ2-3, with 8 positions matching TRBD1. Germline CDR1 is SEHNR and CDR2 is FQNEAQ (reference sequence). V shed 5 bases and J 6 bases; nucleotides not matched to a gene: 7. This CDR3 region has 14 residues. CDR3 amino acids: CASSPGQGGDTQYF. CDR3 DNA sequence: TGTGCCAGCAGCCCAGGACAGGGTGGGGATACGCAGTATTTT.

The rearrangement links TRBV7-8 to TRBJ2-5; 7 bases line up with TRBD2. Per the germline V gene, CDR1 is SGHVS and CDR2 is FQNEAQ. Trimming at V came to 1 base and at J to 5 bases, leaving 7 bases not matched to a gene. This CDR3 spans 15 amino acids. DNA of the CDR3: TGTGCCAGCAGCTTAGAATGGGGAGGGCGGGAGACCCAGTACTTC. Its translation: CASSLEWGGRETQYF.

The chain is built from TRBV5-4 and TRBJ2-5, with TRBD1 identical over 9 bases. CDR1 is SGHNT and CDR2 is YYREEE in the germline V gene (reference sequence). V dropped 4 bases and J dropped 3; count of bases not matched to a gene: 7. This CDR3 contains 15 residues. CDR3 nucleotides: TGTGCCAGCAGCGTTTACCGGGACAGGGAAGAGACCCAGTACTTC. Translation gives CASSVYRDREETQYF.

The chain joins TRBV5-4 to TRBJ2-5; 10 nucleotides agree with TRBD1. The CDR3 totals 16 residues. CDR1 is SGHNT, CDR2 YYREEE, per germline (reference sequence). V was clipped by 4 bases and J by 5 bases; unmatched bases: 11. The CDR3 region has the DNA TGTGCCAGCAGCCCCCGGACAGGGGGGGGCTCGGAGACCCAGTACTTC. This codes for CASSPRTGGGSETQYF.

This chain joins TRBV5-1 and TRBJ2-2; no clear D. CDR1 SGHRS and CDR2 YFSETQ come from the germline V gene. V was pared by 0 bases and J by 2 bases, with 8 bases between. The CDR3 consists of 15 residues. The CDR3 is CASSLVQINTGELFF. The CDR3 DNA is TGCGCCAGCAGCTTGGTCCAGATAAACACCGGGGAGCTGTTTTTT.